Listed here are 26 T cell receptor beta chains from one sample, sequenced in a study of T cells in Graves' hyperthyroidism and ophthalmopathy. Amplification yielded TCR beta CDR3 regions, with RNA transcripts as the source. A first-round RT-PCR of the TCR CDR3 used the HTBI primer set. Each CDR3 protein is one row after TCRdb ran MiXCR on the multiplex PCR reads. The profile covers about 290,000 distinct CDR3 sequences, with 13% appearing a single time and roughly 8.5% taken by the ten largest. The sequenced sample consisted of blood. Receptors were obtained from a woman aged 25 to 39 with Graves' hyperthyroidism that later progressed to Graves' ophthalmopathy.

Ten or more counts support this clonotype. V is TRBV27 and J is TRBJ2-3; the D is unclear. Germline values: CDR1 MNHEY, CDR2 SMNVEV (reference sequence). This CDR3 contains 15 residues. The ends were cut back, 6 bases at V and 0 bases at J, with 13 bases in the middle. CDR3 residues: CASSERRTSTDTQYF. In DNA, the CDR3 is TGTGCCAGCAGCGAGCGACGAACTAGCACAGATACGCAGTATTTT.

The chain combines TRBV4-3 with TRBJ2-3; 8 bases are shared with TRBD1. This CDR3 contains 15 residues. Germline trimming cut 0 bases from V and 5 bases from J; bases unmatched to any gene: 4. Per germline, CDR1 LGHNA and CDR2 YSLEER. The CDR3 protein is CASSQDRGRGDTQYF. The CDR3 coding sequence is TGCGCCAGCAGCCAAGACAGGGGGCGCGGAGATACGCAGTATTTT.

Ten or more counts support this clonotype. The J gene is TRBJ2-2, the V gene TRBV7-9; D may be TRBD2 (5 bases). Deletions cut 8 bases from V and 3 bases from J, with 7 bases between. Per germline, CDR1 SEHNR and CDR2 FQNEAQ (reference sequence). CDR3 size: 12 residues. Here the CDR3 DNA reads TGTGCCAGCGGGCGGGACACCGGGGAGCTGTTTTTT. Translating gives CASGRDTGELFF. Variable domain in full (rest from reference TRBV7-9 and TRBJ2-2): DTGVSQNPRHKITKRGQNVTFRCDPISEHNRLYWYRQTLGQGPEFLTYFQNEAQLEKSRLLSDRFSAERPKGSFSTLEIQRTEQGDSAMYLCASGRDTGELFFGEGSRLTVL.

V gene TRBV6-4 combines with J gene TRBJ2-2; 8 bases map to TRBD2. The CDR3 extends over 14 amino acids. Germline V gene lookup returns CDR1 MRHNA and CDR2 SNTAGT. With 8 bases clipped from V and 4 bases from J, the junction kept 6 bases outside the gene matches. The chain's CDR3 is CASQAGAGTGELFF. The CDR3 nucleotides are TGTGCCAGCCAAGCGGGAGCGGGCACCGGGGAGCTGTTTTTT.

This clonotype has a count of ten or more. CDR3 region: CAWAGLKETQYF. DNA for the CDR3: TGTGCCTGGGCGGGACTAAAAGAGACCCAGTACTTC. V usage is TRBV30 and J usage is TRBJ2-5, with 7 bases aligning to TRBD2. Losses at the gene ends were 5 bases for V and 3 bases for J; bases not matched to a gene: 3. This CDR3 region has 12 residues. Germline V lookup: CDR1 GTSNPN, CDR2 SVGIG (reference sequence).

Only a few counts were recorded for this clonotype. This chain uses TRBV30 with TRBJ1-4; 7 bases fit TRBD1. The CDR3 extends over 21 amino acids. V gave up 0 bases and J gave up 0 bases; unmatched junction bases: 19. Germline V CDR1 and CDR2: GTSNPN, SVGIG (reference sequence). The chain's CDR3 is CAWSVRSPRQGMFTTNEKLFF. The CDR3 nucleotides are TGTGCCTGGAGTGTAAGATCCCCGAGACAGGGAATGTTCACAACTAATGAAAAACTGTTTTTT.

This clonotype appeared many times. V and J are TRBV11-2 and TRBJ2-7, with 10 bases lining up with TRBD1. The CDR3 has 15 amino acids. With 1 base clipped from V and 3 bases from J, the junction kept 3 bases outside the gene matches. CDR1 SGHAT and CDR2 FQNNGV come from the germline V gene. The CDR3 DNA follows: TGTGCCAGCAGCTTAGGACAGGGGGCGCGCTACGAGCAGTACTTC. Protein: CASSLGQGARYEQYF. The full variable domain, rest sourced from reference TRBV11-2 and TRBJ2-7, is EAGVAQSPRYKIIEKRQSVAFWCNPISGHATLYWYQQILGQGPKLLIQFQNNGVVDDSQLPKDRFSAERLKGVDSTLKIQPAKLEDSAVYLCASSLGQGARYEQYFGPGTRLTVT.

This clonotype was picked up a small number of times. The rearrangement joins TRBV5-1 to TRBJ2-7; the D gene is possibly TRBD1 (6 bases). The germline V and J ends were trimmed by 1 base and 2 bases, with 10 bases remaining between them. Germline values: CDR1 SGHRS, CDR2 YFSETQ. The CDR3 runs 14 residues. This CDR3 is CASSLQGTPYEQYF. The CDR3 region has the DNA TGCGCCAGCAGCTTGCAGGGGACCCCCTACGAGCAGTACTTC.

The chain uses TRBV12-3 or TRBV12-4 and TRBJ2-2; the D gene is possibly TRBD1 (5 bases). The CDR3 totals 15 residues. Trimming pared 6 bases from V and 6 bases from J, leaving 17 bases between. CDR3: CASSLGVLGSGELFF. The CDR3 bases are TGTGCCAGCAGCCTAGGGGTCCTGGGGTCCGGGGAGCTGTTTTTT.

Here the CDR3 reads CASSMRPVAYNEQYF. In nucleotides, the CDR3 is TGTGCCAGTAGTATGAGGCCAGTCGCCTACAATGAGCAGTACTTC. The rearrangement links TRBV19 to TRBJ2-1; D call uncertain. The J call may be mistaken, given a closer DNA end match to TRBJ2-7. Germline V CDR1 and CDR2: LNHDA, SQIVND (reference sequence). This CDR3 spans 15 amino acids.

By sample share, this clonotype is medium-sized. Here the CDR3 reads CSARGRVSYEQYF. As DNA, the CDR3 is TGCAGCGCCCGGGGGCGGGTTTCCTACGAGCAGTACTTC. The rearrangement joins TRBV20-1 to TRBJ2-7, with D perhaps TRBD1 or TRBD2 (6 bases each). CDR1 and CDR2 (germline): DFQATT, SNEGSKA (reference sequence). This CDR3 is 13 amino acids long.

The chain uses TRBV29-1 and TRBJ1-4, with D possibly being TRBD1 (6 bases). Trimming cost V 2 bases and J 5 bases, with 12 bases left between them. The CDR3 length is 14 residues. Germline CDR1 and CDR2: SQVTM and ANQGSEA. DNA for the CDR3: TGCAGCGTTGAAACCCCCGGACAGAATGAAAAACTGTTTTTT. It is translated as CSVETPGQNEKLFF.

At least ten counts were recorded for this clonotype. The J gene is TRBJ2-1, the V gene TRBV2, with 7 positions matching TRBD2. The CDR3 has 16 residues. The V gene's germline CDR1 is SNHLY and CDR2 FYNNEI. Trimming took 5 bases from V and 1 from J; bases not matched to a gene: 8. The CDR3 DNA reads TGTGCCAGCAGTATAAGCGGACTAGAATCCTACAATGAGCAGTTCTTC. Translating gives CASSISGLESYNEQFF.

In this sample, this clonotype turned up a few times. The chain is built from TRBV12-3 or TRBV12-4 and TRBJ2-2; no reliable D call. The CDR3 runs 12 residues. V shed 7 bases and J shed 6 bases, with 9 bases lying between them. The CDR3 region has the DNA TGTGCCAGCACCCAGAGAGCCGGGGAGCTGTTTTTT. Translation gives CASTQRAGELFF.

This clonotype occurred many times. The junction shows a germline mismatch at one end, possibly a read error. The gene calls are TRBV7-8 and TRBJ2-7; 12 nucleotides match TRBD2. This CDR3 has 15 residues. Germline V gene lookup returns CDR1 SGHVS and CDR2 FQNEAQ. CDR3 coding DNA: TGTGCCAGCAGCCTAGCGGGAGGGCCAATATACGAGCAGTACTTC. Translating gives CASSLAGGPIYEQYF.

The J gene is TRBJ2-7, the V gene TRBV5-4, with a tentative D call TRBD2 (6 bases). This CDR3 is built from 16 residues. CDR1 and CDR2 (germline): SGHNT, YYREEE (reference sequence). V dropped 1 base and J dropped 0 bases, with 14 bases sitting between them. DNA of the CDR3: TGTGCCAGCAGCTTGACGGCTAGCGCCGACTCCTACGAGCAGTACTTC. Protein sequence: CASSLTASADSYEQYF.

This clonotype has a handful of counts. CDR3 sequence (DNA): TGTGCCAGTAGCTCTAGCGGGAGTACTGAGCAGTTCTTC. It is translated as CASSSSGSTEQFF. The chain recombines TRBV19 with TRBJ2-1; 10 bases are a match to TRBD2. CDR1 LNHDA and CDR2 SQIVND come from the germline V gene (reference sequence). The CDR3 sequence is 13 residues long. The junction had 5 bases not matched to a gene; V was cut back by 6 bases and J by 9 bases.

This clonotype was seen repeatedly, ten times or more. The J gene is TRBJ1-1, the V gene TRBV7-9; D unclear. Trimming pared 4 bases from V and 0 bases from J, leaving 6 bases between. The CDR3 has 13 amino acids. Germline-derived CDR1 and CDR2 are SEHNR and FQNEAQ (reference sequence). In nucleotides, the CDR3 is TGTGCCAGCAGCTGGGAGGTGAACACTGAAGCTTTCTTT. Protein: CASSWEVNTEAFF.

V and J are TRBV6-2 or TRBV6-3 and TRBJ2-7, with a possible D match to TRBD1 (5 bases). The CDR3 runs to 13 residues. V lost 10 bases and J lost 4, with 17 bases in between. From germline, CDR1 is MNHEY and CDR2 SVGEGT. CDR3 region: CANPGLRRYEQYF. The CDR3 DNA reads as TGTGCCAACCCAGGGTTGCGGCGTTACGAGCAGTACTTC.

This clonotype was found many times. The CDR3 here is CASSLQEQRTGELFF. The CDR3 nucleotides are TGTGCCAGCAGTTTACAGGAGCAGCGGACCGGGGAGCTGTTTTTT. The chain carries TRBV12-3 or TRBV12-4 and TRBJ2-2; D is perhaps TRBD2 (5 bases). CDR3 length: 15 residues. V dropped 2 bases and J dropped 5 bases, with 12 bases sitting between them.

This clonotype appeared many times. The DNA of the CDR3 is TGTGCCAGCAGTCAAACAGGGGGACTCTACGAGCAGTACTTC. Protein product: CASSQTGGLYEQYF. V usage is TRBV12-3 or TRBV12-4 and J usage is TRBJ2-7, with 8 bases that match TRBD1. J gave up 3 bases and V 5 bases, and 6 bases lay outside the gene matches. This CDR3 contains 14 residues.

The genes are TRBV29-1 and TRBJ2-4; D might be TRBD1 or TRBD2, each matching 5 bases. The germline gives CDR1 SQVTM, CDR2 ANQGSEA. CDR3 length: 12 amino acids. V dropped 3 bases and J dropped 8 bases, with 11 bases sitting between them. DNA for the CDR3: TGCAGCGTTGATGAGGGGATGGACATTCAGTACTTC. Translating gives CSVDEGMDIQYF. The full variable domain, rest sourced from reference TRBV29-1 and TRBJ2-4, is SAVISQKPSRDICQRGTSLTIQCQVDSQVTMMFWYRQQPGQSLTLIATANQGSEATYESGFVIDKFPISRPNLTFSTLTVSNMSPEDSSIYLCSVDEGMDIQYFGAGTRLSVL.

This clonotype was picked up many times. The V and J genes are TRBV20-1 and TRBJ2-3; the match to TRBD2 covers 13 bases. V gave up 6 bases and J gave up 4 bases; unmatched junction bases: 10. CDR1 DFQATT and CDR2 SNEGSKA come from the germline V gene (reference sequence). This CDR3 comprises 16 residues. CDR3 residues: CSAAGPTSGRPDTQYF. CDR3 nucleotide sequence: TGCAGTGCCGCCGGGCCGACTAGCGGGAGGCCAGATACGCAGTATTTT.

This clonotype was recorded many times. The genes are TRBV4-1 and TRBJ1-1; unclear D gene. The CDR3 loop spans 15 amino acids. Trimming removed 0 bases at V and 1 base at J, with 9 bases between. Germline V lookup: CDR1 MGHRA, CDR2 YSYEKL. CDR3 amino acids: CASSQDPAGNTEAFF. The DNA of the CDR3 is TGCGCCAGCAGCCAAGACCCCGCGGGGAACACTGAAGCTTTCTTT.

This clonotype has ten or more counts. V is TRBV12-3 or TRBV12-4 and J is TRBJ1-1; D gene ambiguous. The V end lost 6 bases, the J end lost 3 bases, and 5 bases lay between the germline ends. The length of the CDR3 is 11 residues. The CDR3 sequence is CASSTYTEAFF. The CDR3 DNA sequence: TGTGCCAGCAGCACCTACACTGAAGCTTTCTTT.

This clonotype was found a few times. CDR3 bases: TGTGCCAGCTCACCACCTCTAGGGACAGGCGACTACGAGCAGTACTTC. Its protein product is CASSPPLGTGDYEQYF. The chain joins TRBV18 to TRBJ2-7; the match to TRBD1 covers 8 bases. The V gene end was trimmed by 0 bases and the J gene end by 3 bases; junction bases not matched to a gene: 7. There are 16 residues in the CDR3. Germline V CDR1 and CDR2: KGHSH, LQKENI. The full variable domain, rest sourced from reference TRBV18 and TRBJ2-7, is NAGVMQNPRHLVRRRGQEARLRCSPMKGHSHVYWYRQLPEEGLKFMVYLQKENIIDESGMPKERFSAEFPKEGPSILRIQQVVRGDSAAYFCASSPPLGTGDYEQYFGPGTRLTVT.